This passage covers 23 T cell receptor beta chains from one sample sequenced in a study of cytomegalovirus exposure and HLA in healthy donors. The PCR employed 60 Vbeta primers together with 13 Jbeta primers. The repertoire was sequenced with immunoSEQ multiplex PCR; TCRdb's copy has only in-frame clones and lacks some. Seen here are 90,000 to 100,000 clones, about 74% observed once, and the top ten hold under 2%. Sequencing was performed on PBMCs. Receptors were obtained from a male donor in good health and CMV-seronegative.

This chain joins TRBV4-1 and TRBJ2-3; no clear D. The CDR3 is made up of 14 amino acids. Germline CDR1 is MGHRA and CDR2 is YSYEKL. V lost 0 bases and J 2 bases, leaving 6 bases between the germline ends. The CDR3 reads CASSQELVTDTQYF. CDR3 coding DNA: TGCGCCAGCAGCCAAGAACTCGTCACAGATACGCAGTATTTT.

A few counts support this clone. The chain couples TRBV2 to TRBJ1-2, with D possibly TRBD1 on 5 matching bases. Germline values: CDR1 SNHLY, CDR2 FYNNEI. The CDR3 sequence is 10 residues long. With 8 bases removed from V and 8 bases from J, the gap between germline ends came to 9 bases. The CDR3 nucleotides are TGTGCCAGCCGGAGGGGAGGCTACACCTTC. Amino acid sequence: CASRRGGYTF.

The rearrangement joins TRBV6-5 to TRBJ1-1; D is possibly TRBD1 (5 bases). The germline gives CDR1 MNHEY, CDR2 SVGAGI. Trimming shortened V by 2 bases and J by 5 bases, and 9 bases separated the two germline ends. This CDR3 spans 13 amino acids. DNA for the CDR3: TGTGCCAGCAGTTACCAGGGTGTGACTGAAGCTTTCTTT. Its protein product is CASSYQGVTEAFF.

The V and J genes are TRBV2 and TRBJ2-3; 10 bases match TRBD2. The CDR3 length is 15 residues. The V gene's germline CDR1 is SNHLY and CDR2 FYNNEI. V trimming: 4 bases; J trimming: 3 bases; junction bases outside the gene matches: 4. CDR3 bases: TGTGCCAGCAGTGGCTCTAGCGGGAGAACAGATACGCAGTATTTT. This encodes CASSGSSGRTDTQYF. Full variable domain (rest looked up from reference TRBV2 and TRBJ2-3): EPEVTQTPSHQVTQMGQEVILRCVPISNHLYFYWYRQILGQKVEFLVSFYNNEISEKSEIFDDQFSVERPDGSNFTLKIRSTKLEDSAMYFCASSGSSGRTDTQYFGPGTRLTVL.

The chain is built from TRBV2 and TRBJ2-1; D gene uncertain. The CDR3 length is 14 residues. Between the trimmed V and J ends, which lost 5 bases and 9 bases, there was a span of 17 bases. Germline-derived CDR1 and CDR2 are SNHLY and FYNNEI. CDR3 bases: TGTGCCAGCAGTTCCCGAGGAAGGCTAATTGAGCAGTTCTTC. This encodes CASSSRGRLIEQFF.

The chain is built from TRBV30 and TRBJ2-5, with 11 nucleotides matching TRBD2. The trim removed 5 bases at V and 3 bases at J, leaving 8 bases unmatched. CDR1 and CDR2 from the germline V gene are GTSNPN and SVGIG (reference sequence). CDR3 length equals 15 residues. The DNA for the CDR3 is TGTGCCTGGGGAAATAGCGGGAGGGCCGAAGAGACCCAGTACTTC. Translated: CAWGNSGRAEETQYF.

The chain couples TRBV6-5 to TRBJ1-2; 7 nucleotides align to TRBD1. The germline gives CDR1 MNHEY, CDR2 SVGAGI. Trimming removed 5 bases from V and 4 bases from J; junction bases left unmatched: 10. The CDR3 extends over 15 amino acids. This chain's CDR3 is CASSTETGKGYGYTF. CDR3 DNA: TGTGCCAGCAGTACCGAGACAGGGAAGGGCTATGGCTACACCTTC.

V and J are TRBV7-8 and TRBJ1-2; 8 nucleotides align to TRBD1. Germline lookup yields CDR1 SGHVS and CDR2 FQNEAQ. V was clipped by 4 bases and J by 3 bases; unmatched bases: 4. The CDR3 consists of 14 residues. CDR3 nucleotide sequence: TGTGCCAGCAGCTCCGGGACAGGAGACTATGGCTACACCTTC. Its protein product is CASSSGTGDYGYTF. Looking up the rest from reference TRBV7-8 and TRBJ1-2 gives the full variable domain: GAGVSQSPRYKVAKRGQDVALRCDPISGHVSLFWYQQALGQGPEFLTYFQNEAQLDKSGLPSDRFFAERPEGSVSTLKIQRTQQEDSAVYLCASSSGTGDYGYTFGSGTRLTVV.

The chain combines TRBV6-7 with TRBJ2-5, with 8 nucleotides matching TRBD1. TRBJ2-7 explains the end of the DNA better; the J call may be wrong. TRBV6-7 carries the ORF label, with uncertain function. The CDR3 runs 15 residues. CDR3 DNA: TGTGCCAGCAGTTACTCCAGGGACAGGACCTACGAGCAGTACTTC. It translates to CASSYSRDRTYEQYF.

The rearrangement uses TRBV5-4 and TRBJ2-1; 9 nucleotides align to TRBD2. V lost 2 bases and J lost 5; bases outside the gene matches: 5. The CDR3 has 15 residues. From germline, CDR1 is SGHNT and CDR2 YYREEE (reference sequence). CDR3 sequence: CASSFGGRAHNEQFF. In nucleotides, the CDR3 is TGTGCCAGCAGCTTTGGCGGGAGGGCCCACAATGAGCAGTTCTTC. The complete variable domain, with remaining parts taken from reference TRBV5-4 and TRBJ2-1, reads ETGVTQSPTHLIKTRGQQVTLRCSSQSGHNTVSWYQQALGQGPQFIFQYYREEENGRGNFPPRFSGLQFPNYSSELNVNALELDDSALYLCASSFGGRAHNEQFFGPGTRLTVL.

The gene calls are TRBV5-5 and TRBJ2-3, with TRBD2 as a possible D gene (7 bases). The V end lost 2 bases, the J end lost 3 bases, and 16 bases lay between the germline ends. This CDR3 is 16 amino acids long. Germline assignment: CDR1 SGHKS and CDR2 YYEKEE (reference sequence). This CDR3 is CASSLILGGATDTQYF. Here the CDR3 DNA reads TGTGCCAGCAGCTTAATTCTAGGGGGGGCGACAGATACGCAGTATTTT.

The rearrangement links TRBV5-1 to TRBJ2-3; TRBD1 matches at 8 bases. Germline CDR1 and CDR2: SGHRS and YFSETQ. V dropped 3 bases and J dropped 2; count of bases not matched to a gene: 5. The CDR3 spans 15 residues. The DNA of the CDR3 is TGCGCCAGCAGCTCGGACAGGGCAGTCACAGATACGCAGTATTTT. It encodes CASSSDRAVTDTQYF. Based on the CDR3 plus reference TRBV5-1 and TRBJ2-3, the full variable domain is KAGVTQTPRYLIKTRGQQVTLSCSPISGHRSVSWYQQTPGQGLQFLFEYFSETQRNKGNFPGRFSGRQFSNSRSEMNVSTLELGDSALYLCASSSDRAVTDTQYFGPGTRLTVL.

The V gene is TRBV19, the J gene TRBJ2-6; 8 nucleotides line up with TRBD1. V shed 3 bases and J 1 base; nucleotides not matched to a gene: 8. The CDR3 is 18 residues long. Per the germline V gene, CDR1 is LNHDA and CDR2 is SQIVND (reference sequence). CDR3: CASSITRTGHSGANVLTF. In nucleotides, the CDR3 is TGTGCCAGTAGTATCACAAGGACAGGGCATTCTGGGGCCAACGTCCTGACTTTC.

The chain carries TRBV28 and TRBJ2-5; possible D gene TRBD2, 5 bases. Germline CDR1 MDHEN, CDR2 SYDVKM. V was trimmed by 8 bases and J by 2 bases, leaving 21 bases between them. There are 16 residues in the CDR3. The CDR3 region has the DNA TGTGCCAGCGGTAATCCCAGGCTACTAGGTCAAGAGACCCAGTACTTC. Translating gives CASGNPRLLGQETQYF.

The rearrangement links TRBV18 to TRBJ2-7; TRBD2 matches at 7 bases. The V gene end was trimmed by 1 base and the J gene end by 0 bases; junction bases not matched to a gene: 6. The V gene's germline CDR1 is KGHSH and CDR2 LQKENI. The CDR3 spans 16 residues. CDR3 sequence (DNA): TGTGCCAGCTCACCACGTCTGGCGGGAGCCTCCTACGAGCAGTACTTC. Amino acids: CASSPRLAGASYEQYF.

The V gene is TRBV7-6, the J gene TRBJ1-3; D is unresolved. CDR3 length equals 14 residues. From germline, CDR1 is SGHVS and CDR2 FNYEAQ. Trimming took 4 bases from V and 3 from J, leaving 10 bases between them. The CDR3 region is CASSSAYFGNTIYF. For the CDR3, the DNA is TGTGCCAGCAGCTCCGCCTACTTTGGAAACACCATATATTTT.

V usage is TRBV30 and J usage is TRBJ2-3; TRBD2 is a possible D gene (5 bases). This CDR3 comprises 16 residues. V was shortened by 0 bases and J by 0 bases, with 13 bases between the two germline ends. Germline V gene sequence: CDR1 GTSNPN, CDR2 SVGIG (reference sequence). CDR3 sequence (DNA): TGTGCCTGGAGTGTCTCCAGCGGTCTAAGCACAGATACGCAGTATTTT. This codes for CAWSVSSGLSTDTQYF.

The rearrangement joins TRBV30 to TRBJ2-7; TRBD1 matches at 9 bases. J gave up 6 bases and V 5 bases, and 11 bases lay outside the gene matches. Germline CDR1 is GTSNPN and CDR2 is SVGIG (reference sequence). The CDR3 extends over 14 amino acids. For the CDR3, the DNA is TGTGCCTGGGACACAGGGGGCGCGACTACCGAGCAGTACTTC. Its translation: CAWDTGGATTEQYF.

J is TRBJ2-1 and V is TRBV9, with TRBD2 matching 7 bases. The CDR3 sequence is 15 residues long. Germline lookup yields CDR1 SGDLS and CDR2 YYNGEE. J lost 10 bases, V lost 0 bases, and 10 bases had no gene match. CDR3 protein: CASSVDPRTSWEQFF. The CDR3 DNA is TGTGCCAGCAGCGTAGACCCAAGGACTAGTTGGGAGCAGTTCTTC.

This rearrangement joins TRBV7-2 to TRBJ2-1; the match to TRBD2 covers 12 bases. The CDR3 contains 14 residues. From germline, CDR1 is SGHTA and CDR2 FQGNSA. The ends lost 8 bases at V and 8 bases at J; junction bases unmatched: 7. The CDR3 DNA sequence: TGTGCCAGCGCAGGACTAGCGGGATCCCATGAGCAGTTCTTC. Amino acid sequence: CASAGLAGSHEQFF.

This rearrangement joins TRBV28 to TRBJ2-7; 8 bases agree with TRBD1. The CDR3 is 14 residues long. With V trimmed by 1 base and J by 11 bases, 10 bases remained unmatched. Germline V gives CDR1 MDHEN, CDR2 SYDVKM. CDR3 protein: CASSLYSEDRAEYF. CDR3 DNA: TGTGCCAGCAGTTTATATTCCGAGGACAGGGCGGAGTACTTC.

Here the CDR3 DNA reads TGTGCCAGCAGTTTAACTCTAGCGCCCACAGATACGCAGTATTTT. As protein: CASSLTLAPTDTQYF. The chain links TRBV27 to TRBJ2-3; D possibly corresponds to TRBD2 (6 bases). This CDR3 has 15 residues. Germline V lookup: CDR1 MNHEY, CDR2 SMNVEV (reference sequence). The ends were cut back, 2 bases at V and 2 bases at J, with 11 bases in the middle.

V is TRBV6-6 and J is TRBJ1-5; 7 bases fit TRBD1. CDR1 is MNHNY, CDR2 SVGAGI, per germline (reference sequence). The CDR3 totals 14 residues. V gave up 6 bases and J gave up 10 bases; unmatched junction bases: 12. CDR3 nucleotides: TGTGCCAGCAGATCCGGACAGGACCGGGGTCCCCAGCATTTT. Its translation: CASRSGQDRGPQHF.